This TCR beta chain was captured in a study of Tregs in tolerant kidney transplant recipients. With 5 bases clipped from V and 6 bases from J, the junction kept 15 bases outside the gene matches. CDR3 size: 16 residues. Germline CDR1 reads SGHVS; CDR2 reads FNYEAQ. Sequencing was performed with immunoSEQ multiplex PCR; in TCRdb, only in-frame clones are kept and a portion is missing. The repertoire holds about 66,000 clones, 92% seen once, with 10% to 11% in the top ten. A word on this clone: Its target is unknown.

The study, taken as a whole, reports: This study did not directly address biological reproducibility. For some patients, primers changed over time, blocking nucleotide-level comparison.

The chain is built from TRBV7-6 and TRBJ2-7; 8 bases agree with TRBD2. The sequences come from CD8+ T cells from blood, collected before the transplant. The source of this sequence is a human donor who received a combined kidney and bone marrow transplant. The CDR3 sequence is CASSPGRGGPSREQYF. DNA of the CDR3: TGTGCCAGCAGCCCTGGACGGGGGGGGCCCAGCCGCGAGCAGTACTTC.